This T cell receptor beta chain was sequenced during a study of control samples from healthy donors and cancer patients. TCRdb's copy holds only in-frame clones and misses some; the assay was immunoSEQ multiplex PCR. The sample has 80,000 to 85,000 clones; around nine tenths are singletons. The CDR3 runs to 16 residues. The germline gives CDR1 SGHNT, CDR2 YENEEA. Trimming cost V 2 bases and J 4 bases; bases outside gene matches: 7. The TCR was taken from a woman between 50 and 59 years old in good health. Sequencing was done on a sample of blood. The V call is TRBV11-3, the J call TRBJ2-2, with TRBD2 identical over 7 bases. The CDR3 nucleotides are TGTGCCAGCAGCTTACTGAGCGGGGACTTCACCGGGGAGCTGTTTTTT. Its translation is CASSLLSGDFTGELFF. Full variable domain (missing parts from reference TRBV11-3 and TRBJ2-2): EAGVVQSPRYKIIEKKQPVAFWCNPISGHNTLYWYLQNLGQGPELLIRYENEEAVDDSQLPKDRFSAERLKGVDSTLKIQPAELGDSAVYLCASSLLSGDFTGELFFGEGSRLTVL.